Following are 3 T cell receptor beta chains from one sample sequenced in a study of OX40 agonist ivuxolimab in advanced cancers. This table comes from immunoSEQ multiplex PCR, and its TCRdb copy is limited to in-frame clones, with some not included. The repertoire holds approximately 40,000 clones, with around 92% as singletons. The specimen was CD4+ or CD8+ T cells sorted from blood, collected in a trial of the OX40 agonist ivuxolimab. These receptors all come from an adult with an advanced solid tumor such as melanoma, head and neck, liver or kidney cancer.

The chain recombines TRBV21-1 with TRBJ2-2; the table's D gene call, TRBD1, was not cross checked with the DNA. TRBV21-1 corresponds to a pseudogene. The CDR3 consists of 16 residues. The CDR3 DNA is TGTGCCAGCATAGAGGGGTGCAGGGGGAACACCGGGGAGCTGTTTTTT. This codes for CASIEGCRGNTGELFF.

The DNA of the CDR3 is TGTGCCAGCAGGGCCGGGCTAACCGGGGAGCTGTTTTTT. As protein: CASRAGLTGELFF. The genes are TRBV2 and TRBJ2-2, with D hard to call. V was pared by 6 bases and J by 5 bases, with 10 bases between. The length of the CDR3 is 13 residues. Germline CDR1 reads SNHLY; CDR2 reads FYNNEI.

The rearrangement uses TRBV5-4 and TRBJ1-5; a weak D match, TRBD1 (5 bases). Germline values: CDR1 SGHNT, CDR2 YYREEE (reference sequence). There are 16 residues in the CDR3. V gave up 1 base and J gave up 7 bases, with 18 bases separating them. CDR3 residues: CASSLREEGPGQPQHF. DNA of the CDR3: TGTGCCAGCAGCTTGAGAGAGGAGGGGCCGGGGCAGCCCCAGCATTTT. The full variable domain, with the rest looked up from reference TRBV5-4 and TRBJ1-5, is ETGVTQSPTHLIKTRGQQVTLRCSSQSGHNTVSWYQQALGQGPQFIFQYYREEENGRGNFPPRFSGLQFPNYSSELNVNALELDDSALYLCASSLREEGPGQPQHFGDGTRLSIL.